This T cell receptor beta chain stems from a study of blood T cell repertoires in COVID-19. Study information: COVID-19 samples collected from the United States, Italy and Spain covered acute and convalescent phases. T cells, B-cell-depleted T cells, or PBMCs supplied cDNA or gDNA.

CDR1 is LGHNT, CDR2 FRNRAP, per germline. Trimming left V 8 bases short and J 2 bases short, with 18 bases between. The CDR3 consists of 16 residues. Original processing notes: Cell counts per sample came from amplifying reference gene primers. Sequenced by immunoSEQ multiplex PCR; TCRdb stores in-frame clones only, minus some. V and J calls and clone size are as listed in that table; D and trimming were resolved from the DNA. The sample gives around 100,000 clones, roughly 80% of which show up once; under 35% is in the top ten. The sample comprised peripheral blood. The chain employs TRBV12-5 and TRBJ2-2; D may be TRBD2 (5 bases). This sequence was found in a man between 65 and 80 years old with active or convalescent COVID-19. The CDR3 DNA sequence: TGTGCTAGTCTCCCGGGCGGAGGTTTTAACACCGGGGAGCTGTTTTTT. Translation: CASLPGGGFNTGELFF.